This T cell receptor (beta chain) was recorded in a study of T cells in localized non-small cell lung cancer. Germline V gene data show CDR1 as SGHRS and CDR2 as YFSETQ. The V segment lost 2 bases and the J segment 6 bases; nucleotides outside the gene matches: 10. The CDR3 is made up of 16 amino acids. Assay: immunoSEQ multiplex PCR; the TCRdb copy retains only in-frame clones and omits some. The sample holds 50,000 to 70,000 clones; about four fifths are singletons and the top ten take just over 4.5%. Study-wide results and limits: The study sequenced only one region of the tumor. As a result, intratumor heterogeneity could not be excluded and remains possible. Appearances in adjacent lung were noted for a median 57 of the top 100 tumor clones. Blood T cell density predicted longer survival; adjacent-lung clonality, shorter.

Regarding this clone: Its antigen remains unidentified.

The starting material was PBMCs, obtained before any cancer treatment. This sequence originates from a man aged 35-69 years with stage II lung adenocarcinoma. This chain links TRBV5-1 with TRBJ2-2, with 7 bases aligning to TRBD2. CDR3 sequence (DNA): TGCGCCAGCAGCTTACCTCCGGGGACTAACCCCGGGGAGCTGTTTTTT. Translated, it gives CASSLPPGTNPGELFF.